Below, 2 T cell receptor beta chains from the same sample are listed, as sequenced in a study of shared clonotypes between healthy human individuals. TCRdb keeps only in-frame clones here, not all; method: immunoSEQ multiplex PCR. The sample includes about 1.4 million clones, around 97% of them seen just once. The sequenced sample was naive CD4+ T cells sorted from blood. As to subset: CD45RA+ positively selected. The receptors here all came from a man aged 25 to 40 in good health.

This chain joins TRBV7-9 and TRBJ2-3; D possibly matches TRBD1 or TRBD2 (6 bases each). Germline V lookup: CDR1 SEHNR, CDR2 FQNEAQ (reference sequence). The V end lost 5 bases, the J end lost 5 bases, and 11 bases lay between the germline ends. CDR3 size: 13 residues. The CDR3: CASSNRGQDTQYF. The CDR3 coding sequence is TGTGCCAGCAGCAATCGGGGGCAAGATACGCAGTATTTT. Together with reference TRBV7-9 and TRBJ2-3, the CDR3 gives the full variable domain: DTGVSQNPRHKITKRGQNVTFRCDPISEHNRLYWYRQTLGQGPEFLTYFQNEAQLEKSRLLSDRFSAERPKGSFSTLEIQRTEQGDSAMYLCASSNRGQDTQYFGPGTRLTVL.

In this sample, this clone turned up a few times. Other nucleotide sequences from this sample produce the same CDR3. This CDR3 is CASSVGGNTIYF. The CDR3 coding sequence is TGTGCCAGCAGCGTAGGGGGAAACACCATATATTTT. This sequence joins TRBV9 and TRBJ1-3; D is undetermined. Trimming took 0 bases from V and 4 from J, leaving 2 bases between them. This CDR3 is built from 12 residues. CDR1 SGDLS and CDR2 YYNGEE come from the germline V gene.